In its sample, the clone carrying this T cell receptor (beta chain) is medium-sized (0.01 to 0.1%). Assay: immunoSEQ multiplex PCR; the TCRdb copy retains only in-frame clones and omits some. This sample has 40,000 or so clones, with about nine tenths found just once. The sample comes from a study of a mutant IDH1 vaccine in newly diagnosed glioma. Turning to the study itself: Mean patient age was around 40 years; approximately 60% were male and about 38% female. Previous treatment comprised radiotherapy, temozolomide, or both, mostly both.

Trimming stripped 3 bases from V and 8 bases from J, with 13 bases between. This CDR3 has 14 amino acids. CDR1 is MDHEN and CDR2 is SYDVKM in the germline V gene. The time point: baseline, week 1 (first vaccination visit). Specified treatment: pre-vaccination baseline after standard-of-care therapy. This specimen was PBMCs, taken from a glioma patient treated with radiotherapy, temozolomide or both. This receptor was obtained from a man aged 18 to 29 with glioma. The chain uses TRBV28 and TRBJ2-2; D is unresolved. Here the CDR3 DNA reads TGTGCCAGCAGTTTTTCGTCGAGAGATGGGGAGCTGTTTTTT. This sequence encodes CASSFSSRDGELFF.